This paragraph covers one T cell receptor beta chain sequence. The antigen it binds to is not known. No per-base quality is available; no much larger clone lies one base away. V is shortened by 3 bases, J by 3 bases, and the region joining them spans 11 bases. The CDR3 goes from the cysteine to the phenylalanine over 15 residues. The entry retains the CDR3 DNA only, 45 bases that are in frame from base 1. The germline V gene (reference sequence) specifies SEHNR as CDR1 and FQNEAQ as CDR2. The data were taken from a study of response to subunit inactivated influenza vaccine (dated by TCRdb to the late 2010s). Context from the whole study: To follow how T cells responded to a trivalent subunit inactivated influenza vaccine, the researchers relied on deep quantitative profiling of the T cell receptor repertoire.

Library preparation employed RT-PCR. The sequencing machine was an Illumina HiSeq 2500. Starting from the raw public reads, TCRdb applied fastp trimming at Q25, assembled clones with MiXCR and retained in-frame beta chains. For every CDR3 protein sequence, its rows merge into one entry that carries the most common genes and DNA. The sample table holds roughly 500,000 distinct CDR3 sequences, of which more than 15% were seen once. The ten largest clones capture 3% of the sample. The full study reports these points: It was suggested by the authors that each seasonal influenza vaccination may recruit only a limited number of new T cells.

The sequence joins TRBV7-9 to TRBJ2-2; a tentative D match to TRBD2 spans 6 bases. The source material was CD4+ T cells sorted from PBMCs, sampled around 25 months after vaccination. This clonotype originated in a man aged 50 to 69 who received an inactivated influenza vaccine. Donor details come from another sample of the same person, matched by shared clones. The base sequence is TGTGCCAGCAGCTTCGGGAGTAGTTACACCGGGGAGCTGTTTTTT. The translation is CASSFGSSYTGELFF.